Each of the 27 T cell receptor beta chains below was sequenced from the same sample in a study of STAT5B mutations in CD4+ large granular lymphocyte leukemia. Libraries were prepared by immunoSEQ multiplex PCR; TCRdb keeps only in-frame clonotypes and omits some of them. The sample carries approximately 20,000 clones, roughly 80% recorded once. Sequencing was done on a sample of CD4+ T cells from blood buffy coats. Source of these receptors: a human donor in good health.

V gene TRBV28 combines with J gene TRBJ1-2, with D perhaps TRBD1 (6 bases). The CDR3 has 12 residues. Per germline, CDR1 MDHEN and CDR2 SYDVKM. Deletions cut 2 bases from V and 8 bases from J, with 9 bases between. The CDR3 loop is CASSLTGRGYTF. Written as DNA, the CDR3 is TGTGCCAGCAGTTTAACAGGGCGAGGCTACACCTTC.

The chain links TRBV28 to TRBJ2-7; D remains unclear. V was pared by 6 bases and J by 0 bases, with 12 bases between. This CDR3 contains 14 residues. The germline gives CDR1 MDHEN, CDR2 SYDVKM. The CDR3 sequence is CASRKTASSYEQYF. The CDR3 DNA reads TGTGCCAGCAGGAAGACGGCGAGCTCCTACGAGCAGTACTTC.

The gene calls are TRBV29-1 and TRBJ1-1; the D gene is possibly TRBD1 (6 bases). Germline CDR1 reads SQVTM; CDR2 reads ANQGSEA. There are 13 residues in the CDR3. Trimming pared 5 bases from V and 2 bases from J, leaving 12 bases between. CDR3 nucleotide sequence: TGCAGCGTTCGCGACAGGATAAACACTGAAGCTTTCTTT. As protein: CSVRDRINTEAFF. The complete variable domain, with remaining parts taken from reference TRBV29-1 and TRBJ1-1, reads SAVISQKPSRDICQRGTSLTIQCQVDSQVTMMFWYRQQPGQSLTLIATANQGSEATYESGFVIDKFPISRPNLTFSTLTVSNMSPEDSSIYLCSVRDRINTEAFFGQGTRLTVV.

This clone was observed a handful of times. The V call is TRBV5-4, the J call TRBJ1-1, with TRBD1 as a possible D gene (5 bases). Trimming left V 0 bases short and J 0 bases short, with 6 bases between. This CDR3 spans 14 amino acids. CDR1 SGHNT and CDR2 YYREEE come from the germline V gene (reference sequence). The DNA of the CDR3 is TGTGCCAGCAGCTTGGGACAGATGAACACTGAAGCTTTCTTT. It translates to CASSLGQMNTEAFF. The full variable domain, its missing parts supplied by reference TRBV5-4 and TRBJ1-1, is ETGVTQSPTHLIKTRGQQVTLRCSSQSGHNTVSWYQQALGQGPQFIFQYYREEENGRGNFPPRFSGLQFPNYSSELNVNALELDDSALYLCASSLGQMNTEAFFGQGTRLTVV.

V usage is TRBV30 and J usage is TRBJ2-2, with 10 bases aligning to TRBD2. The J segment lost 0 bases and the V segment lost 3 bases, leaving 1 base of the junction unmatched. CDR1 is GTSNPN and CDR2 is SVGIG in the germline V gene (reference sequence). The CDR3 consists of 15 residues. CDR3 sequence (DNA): TGTGCCTGGAGCAGCGGGAGGGCGAACACCGGGGAGCTGTTTTTT. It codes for CAWSSGRANTGELFF.

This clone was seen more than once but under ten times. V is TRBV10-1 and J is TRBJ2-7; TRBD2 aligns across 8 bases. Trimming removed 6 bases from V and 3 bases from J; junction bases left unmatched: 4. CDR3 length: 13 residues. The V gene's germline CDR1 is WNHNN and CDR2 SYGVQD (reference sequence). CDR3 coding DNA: TGCGCCAGCAGCCCTACTAGCGGCTACGAGCAGTACTTC. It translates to CASSPTSGYEQYF.

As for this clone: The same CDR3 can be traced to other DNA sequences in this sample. The CDR3 is CASSSWTSGTGTQYF. CDR3 nucleotides: TGTGCCAGCAGCTCTTGGACTAGCGGGACAGGGACCCAGTACTTC. This chain joins TRBV5-6 and TRBJ2-5; 12 bases are shared with TRBD2. With 3 bases clipped from V and 7 bases from J, the junction kept 7 bases outside the gene matches. The V gene's germline CDR1 is SGHDT and CDR2 YYEEEE. This CDR3 contains 15 residues.

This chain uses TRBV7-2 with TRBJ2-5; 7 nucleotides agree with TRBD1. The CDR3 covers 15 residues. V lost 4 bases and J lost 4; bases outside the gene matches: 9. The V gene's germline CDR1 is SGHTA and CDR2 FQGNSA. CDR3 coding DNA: TGTGCCAGCAGCTCGCAGGGGGTGGATGGAGAGACCCAGTACTTC. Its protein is CASSSQGVDGETQYF. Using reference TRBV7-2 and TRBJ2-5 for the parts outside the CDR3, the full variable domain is GAGVSQSPSNKVTEKGKDVELRCDPISGHTALYWYRQSLGQGLEFLIYFQGNSAPDKSGLPSDRFSAERTGGSVSTLTIQRTQQEDSAVYLCASSSQGVDGETQYFGPGTRLLVL.

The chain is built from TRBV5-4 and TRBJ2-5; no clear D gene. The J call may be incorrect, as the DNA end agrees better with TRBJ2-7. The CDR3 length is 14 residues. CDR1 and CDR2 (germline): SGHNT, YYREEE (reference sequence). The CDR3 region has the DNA TGTGCCAGCAGCTTGGGTTCGAGCTCCTACGAGCAGTACTTC. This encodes CASSLGSSSYEQYF.

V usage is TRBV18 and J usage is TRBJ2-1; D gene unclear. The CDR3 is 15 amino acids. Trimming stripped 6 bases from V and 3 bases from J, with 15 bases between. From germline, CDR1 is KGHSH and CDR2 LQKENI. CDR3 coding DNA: TGTGCCAGCTCCACAAGGTCGGCGGACTACAATGAGCAGTTCTTC. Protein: CASSTRSADYNEQFF.

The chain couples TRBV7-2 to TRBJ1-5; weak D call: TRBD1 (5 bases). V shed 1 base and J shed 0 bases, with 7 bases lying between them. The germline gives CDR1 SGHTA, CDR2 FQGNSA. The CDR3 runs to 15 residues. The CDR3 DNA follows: TGTGCCAGCAGCTTAGGGACAAATAGCAATCAGCCCCAGCATTTT. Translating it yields CASSLGTNSNQPQHF.

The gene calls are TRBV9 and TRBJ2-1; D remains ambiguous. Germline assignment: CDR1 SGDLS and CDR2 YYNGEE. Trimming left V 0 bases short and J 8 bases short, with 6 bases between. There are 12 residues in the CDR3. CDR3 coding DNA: TGTGCCAGCAGCGTAGCAAGCGATGAGCAGTTCTTC. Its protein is CASSVASDEQFF.

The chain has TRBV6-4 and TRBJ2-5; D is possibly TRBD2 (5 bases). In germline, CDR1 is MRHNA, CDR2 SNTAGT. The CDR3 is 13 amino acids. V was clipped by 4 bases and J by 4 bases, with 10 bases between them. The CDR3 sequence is CASSVRGGETQYF. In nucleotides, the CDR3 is TGTGCCAGCAGTGTTCGGGGTGGAGAGACCCAGTACTTC.

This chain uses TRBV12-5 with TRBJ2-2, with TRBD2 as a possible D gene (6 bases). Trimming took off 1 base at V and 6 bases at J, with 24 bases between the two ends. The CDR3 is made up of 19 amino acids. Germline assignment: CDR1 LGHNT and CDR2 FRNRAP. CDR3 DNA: TGTGCTAGTGGTTTGGCCAAAATCCGGGTCCCGACGGGGGCCGGGGAGCTGTTTTTT. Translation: CASGLAKIRVPTGAGELFF. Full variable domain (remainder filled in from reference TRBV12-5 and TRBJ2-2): DARVTQTPRHKVTEMGQEVTMRCQPILGHNTVFWYRQTMMQGLELLAYFRNRAPLDDSGMPKDRFSAEMPDATLATLKIQPSEPRDSAVYFCASGLAKIRVPTGAGELFFGEGSRLTVL.

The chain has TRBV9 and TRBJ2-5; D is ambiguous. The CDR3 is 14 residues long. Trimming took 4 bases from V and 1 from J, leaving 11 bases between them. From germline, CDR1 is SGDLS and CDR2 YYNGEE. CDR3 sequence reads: CASSPSTIQETQYF. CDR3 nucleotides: TGTGCCAGCAGCCCCTCGACAATCCAAGAGACCCAGTACTTC. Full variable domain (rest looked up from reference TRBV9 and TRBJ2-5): DSGVTQTPKHLITATGQRVTLRCSPRSGDLSVYWYQQSLDQGLQFLIQYYNGEERAKGNILERFSAQQFPDLHSELNLSSLELGDSALYFCASSPSTIQETQYFGPGTRLLVL.

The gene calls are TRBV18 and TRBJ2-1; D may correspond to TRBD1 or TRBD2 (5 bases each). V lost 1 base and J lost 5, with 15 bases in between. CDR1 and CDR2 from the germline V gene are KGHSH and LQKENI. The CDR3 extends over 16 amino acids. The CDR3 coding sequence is TGTGCCAGCTCACCACAGGCACAGGTAGCGAACAATGAGCAGTTCTTC. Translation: CASSPQAQVANNEQFF. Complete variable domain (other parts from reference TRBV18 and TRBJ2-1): NAGVMQNPRHLVRRRGQEARLRCSPMKGHSHVYWYRQLPEEGLKFMVYLQKENIIDESGMPKERFSAEFPKEGPSILRIQQVVRGDSAAYFCASSPQAQVANNEQFFGPGTRLTVL.

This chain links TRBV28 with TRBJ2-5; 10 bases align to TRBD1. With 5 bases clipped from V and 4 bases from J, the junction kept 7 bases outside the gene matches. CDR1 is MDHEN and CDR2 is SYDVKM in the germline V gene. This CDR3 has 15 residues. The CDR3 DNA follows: TGTGCCAGCAGTCAGAGACAGGGGGCTAGAGAGACCCAGTACTTC. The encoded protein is CASSQRQGARETQYF.

CDR3 protein: CASSQAGAPYEQYF. The CDR3 nucleotides read TGCGCCAGCAGCCAAGCGGGGGCGCCCTACGAGCAGTACTTC. This chain uses TRBV4-3 with TRBJ2-7; D may correspond to TRBD1 or TRBD2 (6 bases each). Trimming cost V 1 base and J 2 bases, with 9 bases left between them. The CDR3 has 14 residues. The germline V gene has CDR1 LGHNA and CDR2 YSLEER.

As DNA, the CDR3 is TGTGCCAGTAGTAGTTGGGGGACAGGGGCGAGGGATATACATGAGCAGTTCTTC. Its protein product is CASSSWGTGARDIHEQFF. The chain recombines TRBV19 with TRBJ2-1; 10 bases line up with TRBD1. From germline, CDR1 is LNHDA and CDR2 SQIVND (reference sequence). The junction had 17 bases not matched to a gene; V was cut back by 4 bases and J by 8 bases. The CDR3 length is 18 residues.

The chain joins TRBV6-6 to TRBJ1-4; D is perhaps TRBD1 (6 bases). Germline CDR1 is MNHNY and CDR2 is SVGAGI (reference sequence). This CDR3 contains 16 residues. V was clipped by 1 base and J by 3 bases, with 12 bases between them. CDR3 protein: CASSYYPGQPNEKLFF. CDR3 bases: TGTGCCAGCAGTTACTACCCTGGACAGCCTAATGAAAAACTGTTTTTT.

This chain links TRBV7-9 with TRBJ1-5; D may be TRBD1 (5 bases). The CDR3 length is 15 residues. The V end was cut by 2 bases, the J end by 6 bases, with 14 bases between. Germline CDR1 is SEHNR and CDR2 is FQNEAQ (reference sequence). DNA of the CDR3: TGTGCCAGCAGCTTACCCGGGACCCAGGGTCAGCCCCAGCATTTT. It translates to CASSLPGTQGQPQHF.

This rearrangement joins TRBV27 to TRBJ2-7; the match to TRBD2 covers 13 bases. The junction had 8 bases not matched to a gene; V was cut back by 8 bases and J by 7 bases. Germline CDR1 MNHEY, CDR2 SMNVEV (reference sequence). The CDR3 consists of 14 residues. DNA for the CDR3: TGTGCCAGCCGTGGACTAGCGGGAGCCCGGGAGCAGTACTTC. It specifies CASRGLAGAREQYF.

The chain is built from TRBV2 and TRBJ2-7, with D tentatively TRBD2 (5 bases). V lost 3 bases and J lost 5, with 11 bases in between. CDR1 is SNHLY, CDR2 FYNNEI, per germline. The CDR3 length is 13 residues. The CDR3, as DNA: TGTGCCAGCAGTGAGAATAGCGTAAACGAGCAGTACTTC. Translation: CASSENSVNEQYF.

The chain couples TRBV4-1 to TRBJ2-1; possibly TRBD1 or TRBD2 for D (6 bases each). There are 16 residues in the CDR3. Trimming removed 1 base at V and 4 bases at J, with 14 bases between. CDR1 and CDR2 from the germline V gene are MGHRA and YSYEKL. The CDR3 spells CASSQGGANLYNEQFF. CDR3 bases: TGCGCCAGCAGCCAAGGGGGGGCCAACCTATACAATGAGCAGTTCTTC.

Written as DNA, the CDR3 is TGTGCCAGCAGGAGACAGGGGGCTAACTATGGCTACACCTTC. It encodes CASRRQGANYGYTF. This chain links TRBV28 with TRBJ1-2; 9 nucleotides match TRBD1. V lost 6 bases and J lost 0; bases outside the gene matches: 2. The CDR3 is 14 residues long. The germline gives CDR1 MDHEN, CDR2 SYDVKM.

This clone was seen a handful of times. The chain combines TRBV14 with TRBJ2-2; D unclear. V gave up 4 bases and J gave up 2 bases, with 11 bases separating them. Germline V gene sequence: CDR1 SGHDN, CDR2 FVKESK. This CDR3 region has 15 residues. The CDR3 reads CASSPGPFNTGELFF. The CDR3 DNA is TGTGCCAGCAGCCCAGGACCCTTTAACACCGGGGAGCTGTTTTTT.

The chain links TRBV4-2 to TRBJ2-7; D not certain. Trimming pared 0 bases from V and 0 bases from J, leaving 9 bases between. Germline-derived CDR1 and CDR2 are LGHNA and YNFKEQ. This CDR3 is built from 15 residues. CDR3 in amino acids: CASSQEALRSYEQYF. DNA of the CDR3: TGTGCCAGCAGCCAAGAAGCCCTCCGCTCCTACGAGCAGTACTTC.